Below, one T cell receptor beta chain is given with its context. No cognate antigen has been identified for it. Base qualities are not provided; no much larger clone lies one nucleotide away. The CDR3 covers 15 residues, taking in both the cysteine and the phenylalanine. Only the CDR3 part of the read is kept: 45 bases, read in frame from the first base. V sheds 2 bases and J sheds 1 base, leaving 11 bases between their ends. Looking up the germline V gene yields CDR1 MNHNS and CDR2 SASEGT. The data were obtained in a study of cytomegalovirus exposure and HLA in healthy donors (dated by TCRdb to 2016 to 2017). Regarding the research as a whole: According to a later analysis, one platform produced both the roughly 120 validation repertoires and the 670 or so repertoires of the first cohort. The study aimed to test whether signatures of past pathogen exposure could be identified by cataloging public T cell receptors. Along with the approximately 700-subject first cohort, a separate validation cohort of over a hundred different subjects was used. To predict cytomegalovirus infection status, the study brought together high-throughput TCR immunosequencing, statistical association of individual TCRs with disease status, and machine learning. The research as a whole found: In both the original and validation cohorts, the classifier was reported to diagnose cytomegalovirus status with high specificity and sensitivity. In the study, approximately 160 TCR beta chains were listed as associated with cytomegalovirus. Across donors, most TCR sequences were observed very rarely, whereas some public TCRs were present in many individuals. According to the authors, the approach could potentially be generalized to other disease states and immunological phenotypes. All 120 or so repertoires were used to score co-occurrence in the validation cohort in a later analysis, because that analysis had no HLA typing for the cohort. In a later analysis, TCRs clustered in the first cohort were found to also tend to co-occur in the roughly 130 validation repertoires, with approximately 95% of cluster scores above 0. In vitro tests confirmed that a few of the cytomegalovirus-associated TCR beta chains recognize cytomegalovirus antigens.

The library was built by means of the immunoSEQ multiplex PCR assay. Concerning the study's data processing: A statistical classification framework was built for diagnosing cytomegalovirus status from the catalog of TCR beta chain sequences. TCRdb retrieved this table from immuneACCESS and kept in-frame rearrangements only. Not all clones are present; in checked studies, unresolved V genes account for under half, and no reason is known for the remainder. V and J calls and clone size come straight from that table; D and trimming were deduced from the DNA. This sample holds around 200,000 clones; 84% were observed only once. Around 2.8% of the sample is held by the ten biggest clonotypes. Donors formed part of the validation cohort, which comprised approximately 130 subjects and was distinct from the first cohort of 550 to 850 subjects.

Material: PBMCs. The receptor comes from a woman between 18 and 29 years old in good health and CMV-seropositive. The chain is encoded by TRBV6-1 joined to TRBJ2-5; a tentative D match to TRBD2 spans 6 bases. The CDR3 region reads CASSENSGIQETQYF. The sequence in DNA is TGTGCCAGCAGTGAAAATAGCGGAATCCAAGAGACCCAGTACTTC.